A selection of T cell receptor beta chains follows, all from one sample in a study of T cell repertoires in cytomegalovirus infection. Each CDR3 protein gets one entry after TCRdb re-called the reads with MiXCR. This sample has some 800,000 distinct CDR3 sequences, with around a third found just once. These TCRs' antigens remain unknown. Source: cultured CD8+ T cells from PBMCs, taken from culture after CMV antigen stimulation. These receptors were obtained from a human donor in good health (CMV status not recorded). Some clones in this sample may be carry-over from other donors' samples. CDR3s include the opening cysteine and the closing phenylalanine or tryptophan. The D gene is left open where the match is weak. Size is omitted from some rows. Given values are once, few, many or a class for expanded clones.

j_call,v_call,d_call,clone_size,cdr3_aa,cdr3_nt
TRBJ1-2,TRBV7-1,TRBD1,.,CTSSPTGYGYTF,TGTACCAGCAGCCCGACAGGGTATGGCTACACCTTC
TRBJ2-6,TRBV12-3/TRBV12-4,TRBD1,.,CASSRPGQGSNVLTF,TGTGCCAGCAGCCGTCCGGGACAGGGCTCCAACGTCCTGACTTTC
TRBJ2-5,TRBV27,.,few,CASSFLGTTRVETQYF,TGTGCCAGCAGTTTCTTAGGGACCACCCGCGTTGAGACCCAGTACTTC
TRBJ1-1,TRBV4-1,.,.,CASSHPRTGTNTEAFF,TGCGCCAGCAGCCATCCCCGGACGGGGACGAACACTGAAGCTTTCTTT
TRBJ2-1,TRBV6-8,TRBD2,.,CASSYSTSGGVVYNEQFF,TGTGCCAGCAGTTACTCGACCAGCGGGGGGGTAGTATACAATGAGCAGTTCTTC
TRBJ1-2,TRBV27,.,.,CASSLSSGIVGYGYTF,TGTGCCAGCAGTTTATCGAGTGGGATTGTAGGCTATGGCTACACCTTC
TRBJ2-1,TRBV19,TRBD2,many,CASSIAGGSYNEQFF,TGTGCCAGTAGTATAGCGGGGGGATCCTACAATGAGCAGTTCTTC
TRBJ2-1,TRBV12-3/TRBV12-4,TRBD2,many,CATRGLYNEQFF,TGTGCCACCCGGGGACTATACAATGAGCAGTTCTTC
TRBJ1-5,TRBV7-6,.,.,CASSLSGAGLQPQHF,TGTGCCAGCAGCTTATCCGGGGCAGGTTTGCAGCCCCAGCATTTT
TRBJ2-7,TRBV20-1,TRBD2,many,CSAVTSGDYYEQYF,TGCAGTGCCGTAACTAGCGGGGACTACTACGAGCAGTACTTC
TRBJ2-1,TRBV20-1,TRBD2,.,CSAPSGSYNEQFF,TGCAGTGCGCCTAGCGGGAGCTACAATGAGCAGTTCTTC
TRBJ2-2,TRBV5-5,TRBD1,.,CASSSTGTGGIGELFF,TGTGCCAGCAGCAGCACCGGGACAGGGGGGATCGGGGAGCTGTTTTTT
TRBJ1-1,TRBV19,.,few,CASSIPSHTEAFF,TGTGCCAGTAGTATCCCGTCCCATACTGAAGCTTTCTTT
TRBJ2-2,TRBV5-4,.,few,CASTPPGEVGTGELFF,TGTGCCAGCACCCCCCCCGGAGAGGTGGGCACCGGGGAGCTGTTTTTT
TRBJ2-5,TRBV27,.,.,CASSSIVRETQYF,TGTGCCAGCAGTTCAATCGTCAGGGAGACCCAGTACTTC
TRBJ2-1,TRBV2,TRBD1,.,CATTGGNEQFF,TGTGCCACCACAGGGGGCAATGAGCAGTTCTTC
TRBJ1-3,TRBV4-1,.,once,CASSQGQASGNTIYF,TGCGCCAGCAGCCAAGGGCAGGCCTCTGGAAACACCATATATTTT
TRBJ2-1,TRBV11-1,TRBD2,.,CASSPTSGFTYNEQFF,TGTGCCAGCAGCCCGACTAGCGGATTCACCTACAATGAGCAGTTCTTC
TRBJ2-1,TRBV19,TRBD2,.,CASSMSGGGAYNEQFF,TGTGCCAGTAGTATGTCGGGAGGGGGGGCCTACAATGAGCAGTTCTTC
TRBJ2-3,TRBV6-6,TRBD2,.,CASRRLAGPDTQYF,TGTGCCAGCCGGAGACTAGCGGGGCCAGATACGCAGTATTTT
TRBJ2-1,TRBV4-1,.,.,CASSQPQGDEQFF,TGCGCCAGCAGCCAACCCCAGGGTGATGAGCAGTTCTTC
TRBJ2-2,TRBV4-1,.,.,CASSQDPPHGSPVGAGELFF,TGCGCCAGCAGCCAAGATCCCCCGCATGGCAGCCCTGTTGGGGCCGGGGAGCTGTTTTTT
TRBJ1-1,TRBV6-5,.,few,CASSYNGNTEAFF,TGTGCCAGCAGTTACAATGGGAACACTGAAGCTTTCTTT